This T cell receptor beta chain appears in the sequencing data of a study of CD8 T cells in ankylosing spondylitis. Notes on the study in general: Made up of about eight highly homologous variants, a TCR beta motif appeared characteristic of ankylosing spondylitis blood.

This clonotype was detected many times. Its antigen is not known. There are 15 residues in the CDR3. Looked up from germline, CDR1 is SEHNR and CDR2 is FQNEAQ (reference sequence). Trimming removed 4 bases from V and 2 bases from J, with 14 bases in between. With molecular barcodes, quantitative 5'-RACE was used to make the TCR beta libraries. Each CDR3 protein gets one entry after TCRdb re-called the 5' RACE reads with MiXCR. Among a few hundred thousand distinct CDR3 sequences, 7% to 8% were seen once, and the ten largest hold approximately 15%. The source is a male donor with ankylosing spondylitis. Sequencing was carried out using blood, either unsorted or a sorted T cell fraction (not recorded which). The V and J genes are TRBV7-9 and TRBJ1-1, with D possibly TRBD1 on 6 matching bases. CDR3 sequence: CASSSRTDPNTEAFF. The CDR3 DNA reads TGTGCCAGCAGCTCCAGGACAGATCCAAACACTGAAGCTTTCTTT.